One and the same sample provided the 19 T cell receptor beta chains below, sequenced in a study of OX40 agonist ivuxolimab in advanced cancers. Produced via immunoSEQ multiplex PCR; TCRdb's table is partial and in-frame only. The sample yields more than 55,000 clones, approximately 79% seen once. The material sequenced was CD4+ or CD8+ T cells sorted from blood, taken in a trial of the OX40 agonist ivuxolimab. The receptors shown here come from an adult with an advanced solid tumor such as melanoma, head and neck, liver or kidney cancer.

This sequence joins TRBV5-4 and TRBJ2-2; D gene uncertain. V was clipped by 4 bases and J by 7 bases, with 20 bases between them. The CDR3 totals 16 residues. Germline V gives CDR1 SGHNT, CDR2 YYREEE (reference sequence). This CDR3 reads CASSQGPTTSSGELFF. Here the CDR3 DNA reads TGTGCCAGCAGCCAAGGACCCACAACCTCGAGCGGGGAGCTGTTTTTT.

The rearrangement joins TRBV6-5 to TRBJ2-4, with D possibly being TRBD2 (5 bases). Germline lookup yields CDR1 MNHEY and CDR2 SVGAGI. This CDR3 has 14 amino acids. The V and J ends lost 2 bases and 9 bases respectively, with 14 bases between them. The CDR3 nucleotides read TGTGCCAGCAGTTACAAAGCCTCGAGCGGCATTCAGTACTTC. Translating it yields CASSYKASSGIQYF.

V usage is TRBV27 and J usage is TRBJ2-7; D is unresolved. With 5 bases removed from V and 2 bases from J, the gap between germline ends came to 16 bases. The CDR3 loop spans 15 amino acids. Per the germline V gene, CDR1 is MNHEY and CDR2 is SMNVEV (reference sequence). The CDR3 region has the DNA TGTGCCAGCAGTAGGCCTGGGTCTCCGACCTACGAGCAGTACTTC. Translating gives CASSRPGSPTYEQYF.

The chain combines TRBV7-3 with TRBJ1-1; D is possibly TRBD1 (5 bases). The germline V gene has CDR1 SGHTA and CDR2 FQGTGA. V was pared by 5 bases and J by 8 bases, with 12 bases between. The CDR3 loop spans 12 amino acids. CDR3 bases: TGTGCCAGCAGCCGAGACGGGGGGGAAGCTTTCTTT. Amino acid sequence: CASSRDGGEAFF.

This clone was seen only once. The rearrangement links TRBV5-5 to TRBJ1-5; TRBD1 might be the D (6 bases). V was pared by 5 bases and J by 9 bases, with 27 bases between. CDR3 length: 17 amino acids. Germline V lookup: CDR1 SGHKS, CDR2 YYEKEE (reference sequence). Here the CDR3 reads CASSPTGEGLMVRPQHF. For the CDR3, the DNA is TGTGCCAGCAGTCCGACAGGTGAGGGGCTTATGGTGCGGCCCCAGCATTTT.

This clone was observed a handful of times. The chain couples TRBV28 to TRBJ2-1; TRBD2 might be the D (5 bases). Germline V lookup: CDR1 MDHEN, CDR2 SYDVKM. The CDR3 sequence is 11 residues long. V lost 2 bases and J lost 12, with 8 bases in between. For the CDR3, the DNA is TGTGCCAGCAGTTTAGCCCGGGGGCAGTTCTTC. Its translation is CASSLARGQFF.

Regarding this clone: A much larger clone differs by one base, so this may be a read error. The chain employs TRBV6-1 and TRBJ1-5; TRBD1 is a possible D gene (5 bases). The CDR3 is made up of 13 amino acids. Germline CDR1 is MNHNS and CDR2 is SASEGT. CDR3 sequence (DNA): TGTACCAGCAGTGAAGGGGTGGGGCAGCCCCAGCATTTT. It is translated as CTSSEGVGQPQHF.

This clone was picked up one time. The V call is TRBV28, the J call TRBJ1-1; D remains unclear. Germline V lookup: CDR1 MDHEN, CDR2 SYDVKM. The germline V and J ends were trimmed by 2 bases and 0 bases, with 7 bases remaining between them. The CDR3 extends over 14 amino acids. CDR3 sequence: CASSLQQMNTEAFF. The DNA of the CDR3 is TGTGCCAGCAGTTTACAACAGATGAACACTGAAGCTTTCTTT.

CDR3 sequence (DNA): TGCGCCAGCAGCTTGGCAGGCAGAGGGGAGTACTACGAGCAGTACTTC. As protein: CASSLAGRGEYYEQYF. The rearrangement uses TRBV5-1 and TRBJ2-7; D may be TRBD1 or TRBD2 (5 bases each). The CDR3 runs 16 residues. Deletions cut 0 bases from V and 3 bases from J, with 16 bases between. Germline V gene data show CDR1 as SGHRS and CDR2 as YFSETQ.

This clone was picked up a small number of times. The chain links TRBV9 to TRBJ1-2; a possible D gene is TRBD1 (5 bases). The CDR3 is 14 residues long. Trimming cost V 0 bases and J 6 bases, with 12 bases left between them. Germline assignment: CDR1 SGDLS and CDR2 YYNGEE. The CDR3 loop is CASSVAGRGDGYTF. The DNA for the CDR3 is TGTGCCAGCAGCGTAGCGGGGAGGGGTGATGGCTACACCTTC.

This chain joins TRBV28 and TRBJ2-7; TRBD1 aligns across 11 bases. The germline V gene encodes CDR1 MDHEN and CDR2 SYDVKM. CDR3 length equals 15 residues. J gave up 0 bases and V 8 bases, and 6 bases lay outside the gene matches. The DNA for the CDR3 is TGTGCCAGCGGGACAGGGGGTTCTGTCTCCTACGAGCAGTACTTC. This encodes CASGTGGSVSYEQYF.

This clone was picked up one time. The V gene is TRBV11-2, the J gene TRBJ2-1; D ambiguous. Per germline, CDR1 SGHAT and CDR2 FQNNGV. The CDR3 is made up of 16 amino acids. V was trimmed by 0 bases and J by 0 bases, leaving 9 bases between them. CDR3 DNA: TGTGCCAGCAGCTTAGACCTCTGGAGCTCCTACAATGAGCAGTTCTTC. Its protein product is CASSLDLWSSYNEQFF.

The CDR3 bases are TGTGCCAGCAGCACGGCAGGGGCAACCAGAGAAGCTTTCTTT. Encoded protein: CASSTAGATREAFF. This chain links TRBV7-9 with TRBJ1-1; tentative D call: TRBD1 (6 bases). Trimming left V 5 bases short and J 8 bases short, with 18 bases between. The CDR3 is 14 amino acids. Germline V gives CDR1 SEHNR, CDR2 FQNEAQ (reference sequence).

The table lists this clone with a count of one. The chain has TRBV7-2 and TRBJ1-2, with D hard to call. Germline V gene sequence: CDR1 SGHTA, CDR2 FQGNSA. The CDR3 length is 14 residues. V was trimmed by 3 bases and J by 0 bases, leaving 8 bases between them. CDR3 loop: CASSFNTANYGYTF. In DNA, the CDR3 is TGTGCCAGCAGCTTTAACACAGCTAACTATGGCTACACCTTC.

This clone was counted between two and nine times. This chain uses TRBV19 with TRBJ2-7, with D maybe TRBD1 (6 bases). There are 16 residues in the CDR3. Per the germline V gene, CDR1 is LNHDA and CDR2 is SQIVND (reference sequence). Trimming stripped 3 bases from V and 4 bases from J, with 19 bases between. For the CDR3, the DNA is TGTGCCAGTAGTATCCTGCCAAGGTCAGGGGTATACGAGCAGTACTTC. It specifies CASSILPRSGVYEQYF.

The V and J genes are TRBV13 and TRBJ1-1; D ambiguous. Trimming cost V 5 bases and J 3 bases, with 16 bases left between them. The CDR3 is 15 amino acids. Germline CDR1 reads PRHDT; CDR2 reads FYEKMQ (reference sequence). Here the CDR3 DNA reads TGTGCCAGCAGCCCAACGAGGGCTAAGTACACTGAAGCTTTCTTT. It encodes CASSPTRAKYTEAFF.

The rearrangement joins TRBV2 to TRBJ2-1; possible D gene TRBD2, 5 bases. Germline V gives CDR1 SNHLY, CDR2 FYNNEI. Trimming pared 2 bases from V and 10 bases from J, leaving 12 bases between. CDR3 size: 13 residues. CDR3 sequence (DNA): TGTGCCAGCAGTGAACTATGGCGGGTCGAGCAGTTCTTC. It encodes CASSELWRVEQFF.

This chain connects TRBV7-2 to TRBJ1-6; 7 bases match TRBD1. Germline values: CDR1 SGHTA, CDR2 FQGNSA. Germline trimming cut 5 bases from V and 0 bases from J; bases unmatched to any gene: 4. The CDR3 runs 16 residues. CDR3 in DNA: TGTGCCAGCAGCCCCTGGACAGGCTCCTATAATTCACCCCTCCACTTT. Translated, it gives CASSPWTGSYNSPLHF.

V is TRBV10-3 and J is TRBJ2-1; possible D gene TRBD2, 6 bases. Germline CDR1 is ENHRY and CDR2 is SYGVKD. Trimming removed 5 bases from V and 9 bases from J, with 8 bases in between. This CDR3 spans 11 amino acids. The CDR3 DNA reads TGTGCCATCAGTCAGGGAGGTGAGCAGTTCTTC. Amino acids: CAISQGGEQFF.